A selection of T cell receptor beta chains follows, all from one sample in a study of PD-1 blockade in classical Hodgkin lymphoma. The data were produced by immunoSEQ multiplex PCR, yet TCRdb's version contains in-frame clones alone and is incomplete. Here the sample spans 50,000 to 75,000 clones, 80% to 90% being singletons. The sequencing here drew on peripheral blood mononuclear cells (PBMCs), taken at baseline. The receptors derive from a human donor with classical Hodgkin lymphoma. Both conserved end residues are part of each CDR3. Fields, in order: V gene, clone size, D gene, J gene, CDR3 DNA, CDR3 protein. The D gene is left open where the match is weak. Clone size appears in some rows only: once, few, many, or a class for an expanded clone.

V gene: TRBV6-6; clone size: once; D gene: .; J gene: TRBJ2-2; CDR3 DNA: TGTGCCAGCAGTTACTCGAGGGTGGGCACCGGGGAGCTGTTTTTT; CDR3 protein: CASSYSRVGTGELFF
V gene: TRBV7-9; clone size: .; D gene: .; J gene: TRBJ2-7; CDR3 DNA: TGTGCCAGCACCTTGGGGAACTACGAGCAGTACTTC; CDR3 protein: CASTLGNYEQYF
V gene: TRBV7-8; clone size: .; D gene: TRBD2; J gene: TRBJ2-5; CDR3 DNA: TGTGCCAGCAGCCTCCGGACTAGCGGGGGGGATTCCCAAGAGACCCAGTACTTC; CDR3 protein: CASSLRTSGGDSQETQYF
V gene: TRBV13; clone size: .; D gene: .; J gene: TRBJ2-1; CDR3 DNA: TGTGCCAGCAGCTGGGCTAGCTCCTACAATGAGCAGTTCTTC; CDR3 protein: CASSWASSYNEQFF
V gene: TRBV5-4; clone size: .; D gene: .; J gene: TRBJ2-7; CDR3 DNA: TGTGCCAGCAGCTTGGTATCTAGCGACGACGAGCAGTACTTC; CDR3 protein: CASSLVSSDDEQYF
V gene: TRBV7-6; clone size: .; D gene: .; J gene: TRBJ2-7; CDR3 DNA: TGTGCCAGCAGCTTAGGGGCAGGGGACTACGAGCAGTACTTC; CDR3 protein: CASSLGAGDYEQYF
V gene: TRBV19; clone size: .; D gene: .; J gene: TRBJ1-5; CDR3 DNA: TGTGCCAGTACCCCGGACAGTTTTTGGTCTGCTCAGCCCCAGCATTTT; CDR3 protein: CASTPDSFWSAQPQHF
V gene: TRBV11-2; clone size: .; D gene: .; J gene: TRBJ2-3; CDR3 DNA: TGTGCCAGCAGCTCCGTCCCCGGACGGTTCGTGAATACGCAGTATTTT; CDR3 protein: CASSSVPGRFVNTQYF
V gene: TRBV9; clone size: .; D gene: .; J gene: TRBJ2-1; CDR3 DNA: TGTGCCAGCGACGCAGGGGGGTGGGCAATCAATGAGCAGTTCTTC; CDR3 protein: CASDAGGWAINEQFF
V gene: TRBV10-2; clone size: .; D gene: TRBD1; J gene: TRBJ2-7; CDR3 DNA: TGCGCCATCTCGACAGGGAGTTCCTACGAGCAGTACTTC; CDR3 protein: CAISTGSSYEQYF
V gene: TRBV13; clone size: .; D gene: .; J gene: TRBJ2-3; CDR3 DNA: TGTGCCAGCAGCTTAAGGAGCAGGCGCGGCGATACGCAGTATTTT; CDR3 protein: CASSLRSRRGDTQYF
V gene: TRBV7-9; clone size: .; D gene: .; J gene: TRBJ2-1; CDR3 DNA: TGTGCCAGCAGCTTTCAGTCAGTCCTTGAGCAGTTCTTC; CDR3 protein: CASSFQSVLEQFF
V gene: TRBV27; clone size: .; D gene: .; J gene: TRBJ2-1; CDR3 DNA: TGTGCCAGCTGTGAATTGGGGGGGCTATACAATGAGCAGTTCTTC; CDR3 protein: CASCELGGLYNEQFF
V gene: TRBV30; clone size: .; D gene: TRBD1; J gene: TRBJ1-2; CDR3 DNA: TGTGCCTGGAGCGTTGGACTATCGGAACAGGGGGGGAATGGCTACACCTTC; CDR3 protein: CAWSVGLSEQGGNGYTF
V gene: TRBV18; clone size: .; D gene: .; J gene: TRBJ1-1; CDR3 DNA: TGTGCCAGCTCACCAAGAAACACTGAAGCTTTCTTT; CDR3 protein: CASSPRNTEAFF
V gene: TRBV5-1; clone size: .; D gene: .; J gene: TRBJ2-5; CDR3 DNA: TGCGCCAGCAGCTTCGCCGGAGTGGTAGAGACCCAGTACTTC; CDR3 protein: CASSFAGVVETQYF
V gene: TRBV5-4; clone size: .; D gene: .; J gene: TRBJ1-2; CDR3 DNA: TGTGCCAGCAGCTCCGGGGGCGGCTACACCTTC; CDR3 protein: CASSSGGGYTF
V gene: TRBV14; clone size: once; D gene: .; J gene: TRBJ1-1; CDR3 DNA: TGTGCCAGCAGCCAAGTTCGGGACCAAGCTTTCTTT; CDR3 protein: CASSQVRDQAFF
V gene: TRBV27; clone size: .; D gene: .; J gene: TRBJ2-1; CDR3 DNA: TGTGCCAGCAGTTTATCAGGGAACAATGAGCAGTTCTTC; CDR3 protein: CASSLSGNNEQFF
V gene: TRBV5-6; clone size: .; D gene: TRBD1; J gene: TRBJ1-1; CDR3 DNA: TGTGCCAGCAGCCGACAGGGGGAGGCTGAAGCTTTCTTT; CDR3 protein: CASSRQGEAEAFF
V gene: TRBV30; clone size: once; D gene: .; J gene: TRBJ2-3; CDR3 DNA: TGTGCCTGGAGTTTATCCACCTCCACAGATACGCAGTATTTT; CDR3 protein: CAWSLSTSTDTQYF
V gene: TRBV13; clone size: .; D gene: .; J gene: TRBJ2-7; CDR3 DNA: TGTGCCAGCAGCTTTTACAGCTACGAGCAGTACTTC; CDR3 protein: CASSFYSYEQYF
V gene: TRBV27; clone size: many; D gene: .; J gene: TRBJ2-7; CDR3 DNA: TGTGCCAGCAGTTTATTTGGGGGGCTAGACTACACCTACGAGCAGTACTTC; CDR3 protein: CASSLFGGLDYTYEQYF